The clone carrying this T cell receptor beta chain was observed a few times. These data come from a study of blood T cells in healthy people across ages. The use of a sample-barcoded 5' primer and a J-beta primer mix characterized a second PCR of about 7 to 12 cycles. Each CDR3 protein gets one entry after TCRdb re-called the 5' RACE reads with MiXCR. The sample has approximately 2,000,000 distinct CDR3 sequences, about 39% seen once. V lost 0 bases and J 2 bases, leaving 12 bases between the germline ends. CDR1 is DFQATT, CDR2 SNEGSKA, per germline (reference sequence). The CDR3 has 15 residues. The rearrangement joins TRBV20-1 to TRBJ2-3; maybe TRBD2 (5 bases). This clonotype originated in a human donor in good health. The sequenced sample consisted of blood. In DNA, the CDR3 is TGCAGTGCTAGAGATGAACTAGAGTACACAGATACGCAGTATTTT. It translates to CSARDELEYTDTQYF.